The clone carrying this T cell receptor (beta chain) appeared a single time. Germline CDR1 reads LNHDA; CDR2 reads SQIVND (reference sequence). CDR3 length: 15 residues. V lost 3 bases, J lost 1 base, and 12 bases lay in between. The data belong to a study of blood T cell repertoires in COVID-19. The data were produced by immunoSEQ multiplex PCR, yet TCRdb's version contains in-frame clones alone and is incomplete. The table has under 250,000 clones, about 80% seen once. The sequence derives from an older woman with acute or convalescent COVID-19. Sample: peripheral blood. This chain joins TRBV19 and TRBJ1-1; D gene ambiguous. The CDR3 reads CASSMVQVKNTEAFF. CDR3 bases: TGTGCCAGTAGTATGGTCCAGGTGAAGAACACTGAAGCTTTCTTT.